This entry lists 15 T cell receptor beta chains sequenced from one sample in a study of shared clonotypes between healthy human individuals. As defined, naive CD8 cells were CD45RO-negative and positively selected for CCR7, with terminally differentiated effector memory CD45RA+ cells excluded. Clones were sequenced by immunoSEQ multiplex PCR, and TCRdb holds only the in-frame ones, with some missing. The table includes hundreds of thousands of clones, approximately 95% detected once. The sample was naive CD8+ T cells sorted from blood. The source is a woman aged 30 to 39 in good health.

With regard to this clone: One end of the junction varies from germline; a read error may be responsible. V usage is TRBV5-5 and J usage is TRBJ2-7; D not certain. CDR1 and CDR2 (germline): SGHKS, YYEKEE (reference sequence). The CDR3 has 11 residues. This CDR3 is CASRLVGEQYF. CDR3 sequence (DNA): TGTGCCAGCAGATTGGTAGGCGAGCAGTACTTC. The complete variable domain, with remaining parts taken from reference TRBV5-5 and TRBJ2-7, reads DAGVTQSPTHLIKTRGQQVTLRCSPISGHKSVSWYQQVLGQGPQFIFQYYEKEERGRGNFPDRFSARQFPNYSSELNVNALLLGDSALYLCASRLVGEQYFGPGTRLTVT.

The genes are TRBV6-1 and TRBJ2-7; TRBD1 might be the D (5 bases). Trimming removed 2 bases from V and 7 bases from J, with 18 bases in between. Germline CDR1 reads MNHNS; CDR2 reads SASEGT. The CDR3 extends over 15 amino acids. CDR3 region: CASSEIGAGYYEQYF. The CDR3 coding sequence is TGTGCCAGCAGTGAAATTGGTGCAGGGTATTATGAGCAGTACTTC.

This clone was found once. This sequence joins TRBV28 and TRBJ2-1; 10 bases are shared with TRBD2. This CDR3 is 14 amino acids long. J was trimmed by 5 bases and V by 9 bases; bases with no gene match: 7. Germline values: CDR1 MDHEN, CDR2 SYDVKM. CDR3 region: CASRLAGVNNEQFF. The CDR3 coding sequence is TGTGCCAGTCGCCTAGCGGGAGTGAACAATGAGCAGTTCTTC.

V usage is TRBV5-4 and J usage is TRBJ1-1; possible D gene TRBD1, 5 bases. V was shortened by 4 bases and J by 11 bases, with 21 bases between the two germline ends. Germline V CDR1 and CDR2: SGHNT, YYREEE (reference sequence). The CDR3 has 14 amino acids. CDR3 residues: CASSGVDSLLEAFF. DNA of the CDR3: TGTGCCAGCAGCGGTGTAGACAGCCTCCTTGAGGCTTTCTTT.

This clone came up a few times. This same CDR3 is encoded by further DNA sequences in the sample. The genes are TRBV29-1 and TRBJ2-7; 7 nucleotides match TRBD1. The CDR3 spans 11 residues. CDR1 and CDR2 (germline): SQVTM, ANQGSEA. Trimming removed 5 bases from V and 3 bases from J; junction bases left unmatched: 1. The CDR3 nucleotides are TGCAGCGTTAGGGACAGCTACGAGCAGTACTTC. It codes for CSVRDSYEQYF.

Turning to this clone: One junction end does not reproduce the germline sequence, and a read error may be involved. V is TRBV28 and J is TRBJ2-3, with D possibly TRBD1 on 5 matching bases. Germline CDR1 MDHEN, CDR2 SYDVKM. The CDR3 loop spans 14 amino acids. The CDR3 coding sequence is TGTGCCAGCAGTTTATCTTGGGGCACAGATACGCGGTATTTT. It yields the protein CASSLSWGTDTRYF.

The chain couples TRBV5-1 to TRBJ2-5; 12 bases agree with TRBD2. CDR1 is SGHRS and CDR2 is YFSETQ in the germline V gene. This CDR3 comprises 16 residues. The J segment lost 4 bases and the V segment lost 2 bases, leaving 6 bases of the junction unmatched. The CDR3 here is CASSFRLAGAAETQYF. CDR3 coding DNA: TGCGCCAGCAGCTTTAGACTAGCGGGAGCGGCAGAGACCCAGTACTTC.

V gene TRBV19 combines with J gene TRBJ2-1; D is possibly TRBD2 (5 bases). Trimming took 3 bases from V and 7 from J, leaving 13 bases between them. Germline CDR1 reads LNHDA; CDR2 reads SQIVND (reference sequence). There are 14 residues in the CDR3. CDR3 DNA: TGTGCCAGTAGTATTTTAGGTGGGAGTAATGAGCAGTTCTTC. It specifies CASSILGGSNEQFF.

The V call is TRBV28, the J call TRBJ2-1, with TRBD2 identical over 8 bases. V was pared by 2 bases and J by 1 base, with 1 base of the junction left unmatched. Per the germline V gene, CDR1 is MDHEN and CDR2 is SYDVKM. The CDR3 has 15 amino acids. CDR3 coding DNA: TGTGCCAGCAGTTTAGAGCGGGGGTCCTACAATGAGCAGTTCTTC. Its translation: CASSLERGSYNEQFF.

Only one count was recorded for this clone. The chain joins TRBV29-1 to TRBJ2-7; D is unresolved. Between the trimmed V and J ends, which lost 0 bases and 2 bases, there was a span of 8 bases. Germline V gene lookup returns CDR1 SQVTM and CDR2 ANQGSEA. This CDR3 region has 13 residues. CDR3 nucleotide sequence: TGCAGCGTTGAAGATCAGGAAACCTACGAGCAGTACTTC. This sequence encodes CSVEDQETYEQYF.

The chain is built from TRBV27 and TRBJ2-7, with D maybe TRBD1 (5 bases). The CDR3 runs to 12 residues. The germline V and J ends were trimmed by 8 bases and 5 bases, with 13 bases remaining between them. Per the germline V gene, CDR1 is MNHEY and CDR2 is SMNVEV (reference sequence). The CDR3 region is CASSSGFNEQYF. The CDR3 region has the DNA TGTGCCAGCTCGTCAGGGTTCAACGAGCAGTACTTC.

The rearrangement links TRBV6-1 to TRBJ1-5; D unclear. Germline V gene sequence: CDR1 MNHNS, CDR2 SASEGT. The length of the CDR3 is 16 residues. Trimming pared 0 bases from V and 3 bases from J, leaving 12 bases between. As DNA, the CDR3 is TGTGCCAGCAGTGAAGCGTGGGGATTTTCCAATCAGCCCCAGCATTTT. Its protein is CASSEAWGFSNQPQHF.

In its sample, this clone was seen once. CDR3 amino acids: CASSLVGLATGELFF. CDR3 DNA: TGTGCCAGCAGTTTGGTGGGACTTGCCACCGGGGAGCTGTTTTTT. The chain recombines TRBV27 with TRBJ2-2; D might be TRBD2 (6 bases). Deletions cut 3 bases from V and 4 bases from J, with 12 bases between. The germline gives CDR1 MNHEY, CDR2 SMNVEV (reference sequence). The CDR3 extends over 15 amino acids.

The chain has TRBV27 and TRBJ2-7; D perhaps matches TRBD1 (6 bases). The CDR3 totals 14 residues. The V and J ends lost 2 bases and 7 bases respectively, with 15 bases between them. CDR1 is MNHEY and CDR2 is SMNVEV in the germline V gene (reference sequence). CDR3 in amino acids: CASSLKQGLFEQYF. CDR3 nucleotide sequence: TGTGCCAGCAGTTTAAAACAGGGTCTCTTTGAGCAGTACTTC.

The rearrangement links TRBV10-1 to TRBJ1-2; the match to TRBD1 covers 8 bases. Germline CDR1 is WNHNN and CDR2 is SYGVQD (reference sequence). J was trimmed by 7 bases and V by 7 bases; bases with no gene match: 5. The CDR3 is 12 amino acids. CDR3 bases: TGCGCCAGCACCCAACAGGGGGGTGGCTACACCTTC. This gives the protein CASTQQGGGYTF.